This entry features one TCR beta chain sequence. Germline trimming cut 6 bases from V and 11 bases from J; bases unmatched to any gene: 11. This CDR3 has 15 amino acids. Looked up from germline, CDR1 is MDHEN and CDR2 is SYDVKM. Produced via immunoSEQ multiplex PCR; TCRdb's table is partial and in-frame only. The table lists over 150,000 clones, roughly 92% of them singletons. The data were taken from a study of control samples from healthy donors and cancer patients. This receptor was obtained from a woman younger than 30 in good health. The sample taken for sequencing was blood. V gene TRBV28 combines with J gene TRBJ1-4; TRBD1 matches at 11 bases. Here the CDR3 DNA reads TGTGCCAGCAGCAACATAAGGGACAGGGGGGGGAAACTGTTTTTT. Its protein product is CASSNIRDRGGKLFF.